These 19 T cell receptor beta chains share one sample of origin, sequenced in a study of cytomegalovirus exposure and HLA in healthy donors. PCR used 60 Vbeta primers and 13 Jbeta primers. Data came from immunoSEQ multiplex PCR; TCRdb stores just in-frame clones and leaves some out. The sample has some 130,000 clones; roughly 82% are singletons. Material for sequencing was PBMCs. The source is a man younger than 40 in good health and CMV-seronegative.

The chain couples TRBV18 to TRBJ1-4, with 7 bases fitting TRBD1. The germline V gene has CDR1 KGHSH and CDR2 LQKENI. CDR3 length: 16 amino acids. J was trimmed by 0 bases and V by 2 bases; bases with no gene match: 3. The CDR3 DNA reads TGTGCCAGCTCACCAGGACAGGTGTCAACTAATGAAAAACTGTTTTTT. It codes for CASSPGQVSTNEKLFF. The full variable domain, in which reference TRBV18 and TRBJ1-4 provide the parts outside the CDR3, is NAGVMQNPRHLVRRRGQEARLRCSPMKGHSHVYWYRQLPEEGLKFMVYLQKENIIDESGMPKERFSAEFPKEGPSILRIQQVVRGDSAAYFCASSPGQVSTNEKLFFGSGTQLSVL.

The chain uses TRBV11-2 and TRBJ2-7; 8 nucleotides agree with TRBD2. Germline V gene sequence: CDR1 SGHAT, CDR2 FQNNGV. V was pared by 4 bases and J by 0 bases, with 2 bases of the junction left unmatched. The CDR3 is made up of 14 amino acids. The CDR3 DNA reads as TGTGCCAGCAGCTCAGGACTAGCCTCCTACGAGCAGTACTTC. It specifies CASSSGLASYEQYF.

The V call is TRBV6-1, the J call TRBJ1-5; D not certain. V was clipped by 3 bases and J by 7 bases, with 7 bases between them. The CDR3 loop spans 12 amino acids. CDR1 is MNHNS and CDR2 is SASEGT in the germline V gene. CDR3 in DNA: TGTGCCAGCAGTGAGGGGAGGCAGCCCCAGCATTTT. This sequence encodes CASSEGRQPQHF.

The rearrangement joins TRBV6-6 to TRBJ2-4, with D tentatively TRBD2 (5 bases). Germline V CDR1 and CDR2: MNHNY, SVGAGI (reference sequence). This CDR3 region has 16 residues. Trimming cost V 0 bases and J 0 bases, with 9 bases left between them. The DNA for the CDR3 is TGTGCCAGCAGTTACTCGGCCGGACTAGCCAAAAACATTCAGTACTTC. Residues: CASSYSAGLAKNIQYF.

For the CDR3, the DNA is TGTGCCAGTAGTATAGACGGTGAGAGGGGACAAGAGGGCTATGGCTACACCTTC. This translates into CASSIDGERGQEGYGYTF. This chain links TRBV19 with TRBJ1-2, with D perhaps matching TRBD1 (6 bases). Trimming cost V 0 bases and J 4 bases, with 21 bases left between them. The CDR3 has 18 amino acids. Germline assignment: CDR1 LNHDA and CDR2 SQIVND (reference sequence).

This chain uses TRBV14 with TRBJ2-5; 7 positions match TRBD1. Germline-derived CDR1 and CDR2 are SGHDN and FVKESK. V lost 1 base, J lost 5 bases, and 13 bases stayed unmatched. This CDR3 region has 17 residues. CDR3 nucleotide sequence: TGTGCCAGCAGCCAAGCGGACGCGACAGGGTACTTGGAGACCCAGTACTTC. This gives the protein CASSQADATGYLETQYF.

The gene calls are TRBV5-4 and TRBJ2-3, with D possibly being TRBD2 (5 bases). Germline values: CDR1 SGHNT, CDR2 YYREEE (reference sequence). V was shortened by 0 bases and J by 2 bases, with 10 bases between the two germline ends. There are 15 residues in the CDR3. The CDR3 bases are TGTGCCAGCAGCTTGGTGACCGGGGACACAGATACGCAGTATTTT. Its translation: CASSLVTGDTDTQYF. The whole variable domain, filled in from reference TRBV5-4 and TRBJ2-3, reads ETGVTQSPTHLIKTRGQQVTLRCSSQSGHNTVSWYQQALGQGPQFIFQYYREEENGRGNFPPRFSGLQFPNYSSELNVNALELDDSALYLCASSLVTGDTDTQYFGPGTRLTVL.

For this clone: This sample includes further DNA sequences coding for the same CDR3. The genes are TRBV15 and TRBJ1-4; a possible D gene is TRBD1 (5 bases). The germline V gene encodes CDR1 LNHNV and CDR2 YYDKDF (reference sequence). Trimming took 6 bases from V and 0 from J, leaving 5 bases between them. The CDR3 sequence is 13 residues long. The CDR3 region is CATRTATNEKLFF. As DNA, the CDR3 is TGTGCCACCAGGACAGCAACTAATGAAAAACTGTTTTTT.

V is TRBV11-2 and J is TRBJ2-7; tentatively, D is TRBD1 (6 bases). The CDR3 runs to 14 residues. Germline V CDR1 and CDR2: SGHAT, FQNNGV. V was shortened by 3 bases and J by 3 bases, with 12 bases between the two germline ends. The CDR3 loop reads CASSFETGFYEQYF. The CDR3 nucleotides are TGTGCCAGCAGCTTCGAGACAGGTTTCTACGAGCAGTACTTC.

The J gene is TRBJ1-2, the V gene TRBV28; 8 bases match TRBD1. The CDR3 has 15 amino acids. V shed 8 bases and J 7 bases; nucleotides not matched to a gene: 15. Germline V gene sequence: CDR1 MDHEN, CDR2 SYDVKM. The CDR3 bases are TGTGCCAGCTTACAGGGGGGGAGGGAATCTCCTGGCTACACCTTC. This gives the protein CASLQGGRESPGYTF.

The CDR3 sequence is CASSGHLRAQHF. CDR3 nucleotides: TGTGCCAGCAGTGGACACCTCAGGGCCCAGCATTTT. The rearrangement links TRBV6-1 to TRBJ1-5; D might be TRBD1 (5 bases). The V gene lost 4 bases and the J gene lost 11 bases, with 12 bases spanning the gap. Germline CDR1 is MNHNS and CDR2 is SASEGT. The CDR3 length is 12 residues.

This clone has a handful of counts. V is TRBV28 and J is TRBJ1-1; tentatively, D is TRBD1 (5 bases). This CDR3 spans 15 amino acids. Trimming stripped 5 bases from V and 1 base from J, with 14 bases between. Germline values: CDR1 MDHEN, CDR2 SYDVKM. This chain's CDR3 is CASSPPSTENTEAFF. CDR3 coding DNA: TGTGCCAGCAGTCCCCCGTCGACAGAGAACACTGAAGCTTTCTTT.

The CDR3 DNA reads TGTGCCAGCAGCTCGGGATTCTATAACTATGGCTACACCTTC. This gives the protein CASSSGFYNYGYTF. The chain combines TRBV7-9 with TRBJ1-2; D ambiguous. V lost 4 bases to trimming and J lost 1 base, with 10 bases between them. The CDR3 loop spans 14 amino acids. Germline CDR1 and CDR2: SEHNR and FQNEAQ (reference sequence).

The J gene is TRBJ2-2, the V gene TRBV5-4; TRBD2 agrees at 14 bases. The CDR3 length is 18 residues. V shed 3 bases, J shed 5 bases, and the junction held 9 bases outside the gene matches. CDR1 SGHNT and CDR2 YYREEE come from the germline V gene (reference sequence). The CDR3 region is CASSSRTGTSGSTGELFF. Here the CDR3 DNA reads TGTGCCAGCAGCTCAAGGACCGGGACTAGCGGGAGTACCGGGGAGCTGTTTTTT. The complete variable domain, with remaining parts taken from reference TRBV5-4 and TRBJ2-2, reads ETGVTQSPTHLIKTRGQQVTLRCSSQSGHNTVSWYQQALGQGPQFIFQYYREEENGRGNFPPRFSGLQFPNYSSELNVNALELDDSALYLCASSSRTGTSGSTGELFFGEGSRLTVL.

The chain recombines TRBV11-3 with TRBJ1-3; 12 bases align to TRBD1. CDR1 SGHNT and CDR2 YENEEA come from the germline V gene. With V trimmed by 4 bases and J by 8 bases, 9 bases remained unmatched. This CDR3 region has 16 residues. CDR3 region: CASSSGTGGIGDTIYF. CDR3 bases: TGTGCCAGCAGCTCCGGGACAGGGGGCATAGGAGACACCATATATTTT.

This chain connects TRBV7-2 to TRBJ2-2, with 8 bases that match TRBD1. V trimming: 5 bases; J trimming: 0 bases; junction bases outside the gene matches: 5. Germline CDR1 SGHTA, CDR2 FQGNSA. This CDR3 is built from 16 residues. The CDR3 reads CASSLGGQANTGELFF. CDR3 nucleotides: TGTGCCAGCAGCCTAGGGGGACAGGCGAACACCGGGGAGCTGTTTTTT.

V gene TRBV2 combines with J gene TRBJ2-7; TRBD2 might be the D (6 bases). Germline lookup yields CDR1 SNHLY and CDR2 FYNNEI. The V gene lost 2 bases and the J gene lost 6 bases, with 11 bases spanning the gap. The CDR3 has 13 residues. The chain's CDR3 is CASSEWRGSEQYF. The CDR3 nucleotides are TGTGCCAGCAGTGAATGGAGGGGCAGCGAGCAGTACTTC.

The chain couples TRBV6-5 to TRBJ2-2; 7 nucleotides agree with TRBD1. CDR1 and CDR2 (germline): MNHEY, SVGAGI. V lost 8 bases, J lost 9 bases, and 12 bases stayed unmatched. The CDR3 length is 14 residues. CDR3 sequence (DNA): TGTGCCAGCCAGCCCCGGAGACAGGGTTGGGAGCTGTTTTTT. Translating it yields CASQPRRQGWELFF.

There are a few counts of this clone. The same CDR3 can be traced to other DNA sequences in this sample. CDR3 nucleotide sequence: TGTGCCAGCAGCCCCACAGGAGATACGCAGTATTTT. Translation gives CASSPTGDTQYF. The chain is built from TRBV11-1 and TRBJ2-3; the D gene is possibly TRBD1 (5 bases). The CDR3 totals 12 residues. Germline CDR1 is SGHAT and CDR2 is FQDESV (reference sequence). V was pared by 5 bases and J by 5 bases, with 8 bases between.